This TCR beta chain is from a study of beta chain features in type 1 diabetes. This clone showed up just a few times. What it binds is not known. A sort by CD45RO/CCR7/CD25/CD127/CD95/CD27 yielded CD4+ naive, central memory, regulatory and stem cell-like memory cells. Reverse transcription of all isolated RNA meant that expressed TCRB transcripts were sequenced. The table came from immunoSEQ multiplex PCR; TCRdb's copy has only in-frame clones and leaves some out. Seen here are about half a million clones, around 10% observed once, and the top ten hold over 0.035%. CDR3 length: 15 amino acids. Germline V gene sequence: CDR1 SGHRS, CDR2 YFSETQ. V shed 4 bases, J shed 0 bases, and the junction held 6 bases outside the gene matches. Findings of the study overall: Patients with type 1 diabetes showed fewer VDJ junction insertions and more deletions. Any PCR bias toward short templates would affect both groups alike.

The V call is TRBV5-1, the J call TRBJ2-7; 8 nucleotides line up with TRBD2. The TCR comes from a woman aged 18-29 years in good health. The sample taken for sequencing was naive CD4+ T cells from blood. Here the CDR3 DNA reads TGCGCCAGCAGCCCAACTAGCGGAAGCTCCTACGAGCAGTACTTC. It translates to CASSPTSGSSYEQYF.